This T cell receptor (beta chain) is drawn from a study of blood T cell repertoires in COVID-19. In the study overall: Sample material is recorded as cDNA or gDNA derived from T cells, B-cell-depleted T cells, or PBMCs.

In the original processing: Quantification of nucleated cells was approximated via reference gene primer amplification. TCRdb keeps only in-frame clones here, not all; method: immunoSEQ multiplex PCR. Clone size and the V and J calls come from that table; the DNA yielded D and trimming. The sample holds 250,000 or so clones, roughly 90% seen once. Germline CDR1 and CDR2: MGHDK and SYGVNS. The V end lost 5 bases, the J end lost 4 bases, and 11 bases lay between the germline ends. This CDR3 contains 13 residues. Study members were between roughly 18 and 100 years old and lived in over 20 US regions. Researchers sorted participants into cohorts using their self-reported clinical history.

The clonotype was recovered from a man aged 35 to 55 who had been exposed to COVID-19. The sample comprised PBMCs or T cells enriched from blood (not recorded which). The chain is built from TRBV25-1 and TRBJ1-1, with D perhaps TRBD1 (5 bases). CDR3 sequence reads: CASSPSGSTEAFF. The CDR3 DNA is TGTGCCAGCAGTCCCTCAGGGTCCACTGAAGCTTTCTTT.